This T cell receptor (beta chain) was obtained from a study of PD-1 blockade in mismatch repair-deficient tumors. Study outcomes and limitations: Tumor-resident clones, often undetectable pretreatment in blood, expanded then contracted after pembrolizumab.

Germline CDR1 MNHEY, CDR2 SMNVEV (reference sequence). The CDR3 runs to 15 residues. TCR sequencing covered three patients who responded to pembrolizumab. The method was immunoSEQ multiplex PCR; TCRdb's version includes in-frame clones alone and lacks a portion of them. The sample yields about 120,000 clones, 88% seen once. In the case of this clone: The antigen remains unidentified. One end of the junction varies from germline; a read error may be responsible.

The clonotype comes from an adult with mismatch repair-deficient cancer. The chain combines TRBV27 with TRBJ2-1; 7 positions agree with TRBD2. The input for sequencing was peripheral blood, taken just under 74 weeks after starting pembrolizumab. CDR3 sequence reads: CASSPGAGYYIEQFF. DNA of the CDR3: TGTGCCAGCAGTCCAGGAGCGGGGTATTACATTGAGCAGTTCTTC.